The rows below give T cell receptor beta chains drawn from one sample of a study of Graves' ophthalmopathy and Graves' hyperthyroidism. TCRdb analysed the multiplex PCR reads with MiXCR anew, one entry per CDR3 protein. The sample consists of about 400,000 distinct CDR3 sequences, approximately 16% of them appearing once. Sequencing was done on a sample of peripheral blood. The receptors were gathered from a young woman with Graves' ophthalmopathy. Both conserved end residues are part of each CDR3. Fields, in order: D gene, V gene, J gene, clone size, CDR3 DNA, CDR3 protein. The D gene is left open where the match is weak. Rows may omit the clone size; those that give it use once, few, many or a size class.

d_call: -; v_call: TRBV29-1; j_call: TRBJ1-1; clone_size: many; cdr3_nt: TGCAGCGTTTCCCCCCCAGAGGGTTTGGACACTGAAGCTTTCTTT; cdr3_aa: CSVSPPEGLDTEAFF
d_call: -; v_call: TRBV2; j_call: TRBJ2-5; clone_size: many; cdr3_nt: TGTGCCAGCATGTCGCAAGAATCGTGGGAGACCCAGTACTTC; cdr3_aa: CASMSQESWETQYF
d_call: -; v_call: TRBV24-1; j_call: TRBJ2-2; clone_size: many; cdr3_nt: TGTGCCACCAGTGATCGAACCCAGGGAACCGGGGAGCTGTTTTTT; cdr3_aa: CATSDRTQGTGELFF
d_call: -; v_call: TRBV11-2; j_call: TRBJ2-4; clone_size: many; cdr3_nt: TGTGCCAGCACCCCCATGGGTGGCAGTACGGTGGACATTCAGTACTTC; cdr3_aa: CASTPMGGSTVDIQYF
d_call: TRBD1; v_call: TRBV28; j_call: TRBJ2-7; clone_size: many; cdr3_nt: TGTGCCAGCAGGGGGACAGGGACCTCCTACGAGCAGTACTTC; cdr3_aa: CASRGTGTSYEQYF
d_call: -; v_call: TRBV12-3/TRBV12-4; j_call: TRBJ1-5; clone_size: many; cdr3_nt: TGTGCCAGCAGCGGGGGGGGTATAGCGCGCAATCAGCCCCAGCATTTT; cdr3_aa: CASSGGGIARNQPQHF
d_call: -; v_call: TRBV28; j_call: TRBJ2-4; clone_size: many; cdr3_nt: TGTGCCAGCAGCCCCGTGGCGATAGCCAAAAACATTCAGTACTTC; cdr3_aa: CASSPVAIAKNIQYF
d_call: -; v_call: TRBV29-1; j_call: TRBJ2-5; clone_size: many; cdr3_nt: TGCAGCGTCTTCCACCAAGAGACCCAGTACTTC; cdr3_aa: CSVFHQETQYF
d_call: -; v_call: TRBV12-3/TRBV12-4; j_call: TRBJ1-5; clone_size: many; cdr3_nt: TGTGCCAGCAGTGGGACGTACAATCAGCCCCAGCATTTT; cdr3_aa: CASSGTYNQPQHF
d_call: -; v_call: TRBV5-1; j_call: TRBJ1-1; clone_size: many; cdr3_nt: TGCGCCAGCAGCTTGGTCGGGCCCGACACTGAAGCTTTCTTT; cdr3_aa: CASSLVGPDTEAFF
d_call: -; v_call: TRBV4-1; j_call: TRBJ1-1; clone_size: many; cdr3_nt: TGCGCCAGCAGCCTAGCAACCCACAGGGAAGCTTTCTTT; cdr3_aa: CASSLATHREAFF
d_call: TRBD1; v_call: TRBV2; j_call: TRBJ2-7; clone_size: -; cdr3_nt: TGTGCCAGCAGTGACGCCCGGGACAGGGGCTCCTACGAGCAGTACTTC; cdr3_aa: CASSDARDRGSYEQYF
d_call: -; v_call: TRBV6-5; j_call: TRBJ2-7; clone_size: many; cdr3_nt: TGTGCCAGCAGTCGGATCGCCCTGGGCGAGCAGTACTTC; cdr3_aa: CASSRIALGEQYF
d_call: -; v_call: TRBV20-1; j_call: TRBJ1-1; clone_size: -; cdr3_nt: TGCAGTGCTAGCGGACGGTTGAACACTGAAGCTTTCTTT; cdr3_aa: CSASGRLNTEAFF
d_call: -; v_call: TRBV12-3/TRBV12-4; j_call: TRBJ1-2; clone_size: -; cdr3_nt: TGTGCCAGCAGTTCAACAGGGTATCCTGGCTACACCTTC; cdr3_aa: CASSSTGYPGYTF
d_call: -; v_call: TRBV5-1; j_call: TRBJ1-1; clone_size: -; cdr3_nt: TGCGCCAGCAGCTTGGGTGGGGTGTGGACTGAAGCTTTCTTT; cdr3_aa: CASSLGGVWTEAFF